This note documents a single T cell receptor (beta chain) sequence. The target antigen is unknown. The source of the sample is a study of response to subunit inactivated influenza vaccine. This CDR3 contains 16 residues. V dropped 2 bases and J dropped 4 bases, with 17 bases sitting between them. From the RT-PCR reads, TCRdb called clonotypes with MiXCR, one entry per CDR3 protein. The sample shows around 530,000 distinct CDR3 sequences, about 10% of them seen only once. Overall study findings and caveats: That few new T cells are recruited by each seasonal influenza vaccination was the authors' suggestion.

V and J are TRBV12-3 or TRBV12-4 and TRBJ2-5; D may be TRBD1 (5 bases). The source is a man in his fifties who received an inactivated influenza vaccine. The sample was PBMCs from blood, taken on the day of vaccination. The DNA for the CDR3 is TGTGCCAGCAGTTTACTCCCAGGGAAGGGCATAGAGACCCAGTACTTC. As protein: CASSLLPGKGIETQYF.